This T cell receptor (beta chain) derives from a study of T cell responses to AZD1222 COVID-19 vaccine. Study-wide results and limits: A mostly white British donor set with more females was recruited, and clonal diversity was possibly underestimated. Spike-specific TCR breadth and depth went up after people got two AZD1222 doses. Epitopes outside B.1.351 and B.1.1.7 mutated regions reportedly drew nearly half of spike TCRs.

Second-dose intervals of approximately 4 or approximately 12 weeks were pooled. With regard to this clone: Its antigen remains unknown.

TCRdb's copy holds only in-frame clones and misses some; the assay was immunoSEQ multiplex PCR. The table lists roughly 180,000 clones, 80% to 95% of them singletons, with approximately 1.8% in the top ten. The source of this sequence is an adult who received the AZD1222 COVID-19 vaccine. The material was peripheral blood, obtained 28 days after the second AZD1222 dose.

The CDR3 loop is CAVVPGPGSGAFF. The CDR3 DNA follows: TGTGCCGTGGTACCGGGGCCTGGGAGTGGAGCTTTCTTT. V is TRBV10-3 and J is TRBJ1-1, with D tentatively TRBD1 (5 bases). CDR1 ENHRY and CDR2 SYGVKD come from the germline V gene. The CDR3 totals 13 residues. V shed 11 bases and J shed 10 bases, with 23 bases lying between them.